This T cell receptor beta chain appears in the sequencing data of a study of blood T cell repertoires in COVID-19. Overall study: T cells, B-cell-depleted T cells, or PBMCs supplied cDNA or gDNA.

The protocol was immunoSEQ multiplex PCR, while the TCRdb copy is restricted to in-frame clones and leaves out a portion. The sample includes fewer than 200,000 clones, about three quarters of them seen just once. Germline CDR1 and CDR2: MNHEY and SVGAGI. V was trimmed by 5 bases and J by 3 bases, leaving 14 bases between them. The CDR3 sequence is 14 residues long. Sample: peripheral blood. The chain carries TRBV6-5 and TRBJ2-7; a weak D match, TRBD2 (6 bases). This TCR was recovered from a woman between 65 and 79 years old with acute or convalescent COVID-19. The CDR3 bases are TGTGCCAGCAGTCTACCGGGAGCCAGCTACGAGCAGTACTTC. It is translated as CASSLPGASYEQYF.